These 15 T cell receptor beta chains came from one sample sequenced in a study of cytomegalovirus exposure and HLA in healthy donors. 60 Vbeta and 13 Jbeta primers were used in PCR. The data were produced by immunoSEQ multiplex PCR, yet TCRdb's version contains in-frame clones alone and is incomplete. The table lists some 100,000 clones, 81% of them singletons. The material sequenced was PBMCs. The origin of the receptors is a woman in her 30s in good health and CMV-seronegative.

This chain's CDR3 is CASSHPGQGPEAFF. The DNA of the CDR3 is TGCGCCAGCAGCCATCCTGGGCAGGGGCCTGAAGCTTTCTTT. This rearrangement joins TRBV4-1 to TRBJ1-1; TRBD1 might be the D (6 bases). The CDR3 contains 14 residues. Germline CDR1 MGHRA, CDR2 YSYEKL. Trimming stripped 3 bases from V and 6 bases from J, with 14 bases between.

This chain connects TRBV28 to TRBJ2-3; TRBD2 matches at 8 bases. The CDR3 runs to 14 residues. V shed 5 bases and J 4 bases; nucleotides not matched to a gene: 5. CDR1 is MDHEN and CDR2 is SYDVKM in the germline V gene. In DNA form, the CDR3 reads TGTGCCAGCAGTCTAGGACTAGCCCCAGATACGCAGTATTTT. It yields the protein CASSLGLAPDTQYF.

V gene TRBV11-3 combines with J gene TRBJ1-5; TRBD1 matches 10 bases. Trimming cost V 4 bases and J 6 bases; bases outside gene matches: 6. CDR3 size: 15 residues. Germline assignment: CDR1 SGHNT and CDR2 YENEEA. The CDR3 spells CASSSGTGVTQPQHF. The CDR3, as DNA: TGTGCCAGCAGCTCCGGGACAGGGGTCACTCAGCCCCAGCATTTT.

The J gene is TRBJ2-1, the V gene TRBV28; 9 nucleotides line up with TRBD2. Germline V gene data show CDR1 as MDHEN and CDR2 as SYDVKM. V lost 7 bases, J lost 0 bases, and 1 base stayed unmatched. There are 14 residues in the CDR3. As DNA, the CDR3 is TGTGCCAGCATGCGGGAGGGCTCCTACAATGAGCAGTTCTTC. It specifies CASMREGSYNEQFF. The full variable domain, with the rest looked up from reference TRBV28 and TRBJ2-1, is DVKVTQSSRYLVKRTGEKVFLECVQDMDHENMFWYRQDPGLGLRLIYFSYDVKMKEKGDIPEGYSVSREKKERFSLILESASTNQTSMYLCASMREGSYNEQFFGPGTRLTVL.

This clone occurred once. The junction shows a germline mismatch at one end, possibly a read error. This chain uses TRBV13 with TRBJ2-7; TRBD1 aligns across 7 bases. CDR1 and CDR2 from the germline V gene are PRHDT and FYEKMQ (reference sequence). The CDR3 loop spans 14 amino acids. The CDR3 DNA reads as TGTGCCAGCAGTTCCTCGGGACAGCCAACGGCAAGTGACTTC. It translates to CASSSSGQPTASDF.

The rearrangement joins TRBV6-1 to TRBJ1-1; D is perhaps TRBD1 (6 bases). Germline V CDR1 and CDR2: MNHNS, SASEGT. The CDR3 sequence is 13 residues long. V was cut by 6 bases and J by 1 base, with 9 bases left in between. CDR3 bases: TGTGCCAGCAGGCTACAGGGGAACACTGAAGCTTTCTTT. The encoded protein is CASRLQGNTEAFF.

The CDR3 DNA sequence: TGTGCCAGCGGGAGCGGGATAGCCAAAAACATTCAGTACTTC. Translation: CASGSGIAKNIQYF. V is TRBV2 and J is TRBJ2-4; 7 bases are a match to TRBD2. This CDR3 is 14 amino acids long. With 8 bases clipped from V and 0 bases from J, the junction kept 4 bases outside the gene matches. Germline CDR1 is SNHLY and CDR2 is FYNNEI.

V gene TRBV5-1 combines with J gene TRBJ2-5; tentative D call: TRBD2 (5 bases). The germline V gene encodes CDR1 SGHRS and CDR2 YFSETQ. Trimming cost V 0 bases and J 4 bases, with 16 bases left between them. The CDR3 consists of 16 residues. The CDR3 reads CASSLDGLDIGETQYF. In nucleotides, the CDR3 is TGCGCCAGCAGCTTGGACGGACTGGATATTGGAGAGACCCAGTACTTC.

V usage is TRBV7-8 and J usage is TRBJ2-2; tentative D call: TRBD1 (8 bases). The germline V and J ends were trimmed by 7 bases and 7 bases, with 16 bases remaining between them. Germline assignment: CDR1 SGHVS and CDR2 FQNEAQ. The CDR3 consists of 14 residues. The CDR3 DNA sequence: TGTGCCAGCAACAGGGGGGGCGCCGTCGGGGAGCTGTTTTTT. Its protein product is CASNRGGAVGELFF.

The chain is built from TRBV7-9 and TRBJ2-3, with D possibly TRBD2 on 5 matching bases. Germline assignment: CDR1 SEHNR and CDR2 FQNEAQ (reference sequence). V lost 1 base and J lost 2, with 16 bases in between. The CDR3 is 17 residues long. The CDR3 sequence: CASSLDPDSTYTDTQYF. CDR3 bases: TGTGCCAGCAGCTTAGATCCGGACTCCACCTACACAGATACGCAGTATTTT.

The chain uses TRBV5-4 and TRBJ2-7; 8 bases map to TRBD2. Trimming removed 4 bases from V and 6 bases from J; junction bases left unmatched: 3. This CDR3 contains 12 residues. Germline CDR1 and CDR2: SGHNT and YYREEE (reference sequence). The CDR3 region is CASSGTSGEQYF. The CDR3 DNA reads as TGTGCCAGCAGCGGTACTAGCGGCGAGCAGTACTTC.

Notes on this clone: This likely comes from a read error, as the CDR3 has no conserved phenylalanine or tryptophan at its end. For the CDR3, the DNA is TGTGCCAGCAGCTTTAGTGGAGTTGGAAACACCATATATCTT. Protein sequence: CASSFSGVGNTIYL. V is TRBV5-8 and J is TRBJ1-3, with no clear D. The CDR3 spans 14 residues. Trimming took 2 bases from V and 3 from J, leaving 9 bases between them. The germline gives CDR1 SGHTS, CDR2 YDEGEE.

This clone turned up a few times. The chain couples TRBV28 to TRBJ2-4, with a tentative D call TRBD2 (6 bases). The V and J ends lost 3 bases and 1 base respectively, with 16 bases between them. Germline assignment: CDR1 MDHEN and CDR2 SYDVKM. CDR3 length: 17 amino acids. The CDR3 loop reads CASSLVEGRTAKNIQYF. In DNA, the CDR3 is TGTGCCAGCAGTTTGGTGGAGGGTAGGACGGCCAAAAACATTCAGTACTTC.

This clone came up once. The chain links TRBV4-3 to TRBJ2-1; 10 bases are a match to TRBD2. The CDR3 runs 15 residues. Germline values: CDR1 LGHNA, CDR2 YSLEER. V shed 1 base, J shed 7 bases, and the junction held 4 bases outside the gene matches. This chain's CDR3 is CASSQAGLAKNEQFF. CDR3 in DNA: TGCGCCAGCAGCCAAGCGGGACTAGCGAAGAATGAGCAGTTCTTC.

The chain links TRBV7-2 to TRBJ1-4, with 9 bases fitting TRBD1. The CDR3 is made up of 17 amino acids. The germline V gene has CDR1 SGHTA and CDR2 FQGNSA. The junction had 8 bases not matched to a gene; V was cut back by 2 bases and J by 4 bases. The CDR3 region has the DNA TGTGCCAGCAGCTTAAAGGCGGGGACAGGGAATAATGAAAAACTGTTTTTT. Translating gives CASSLKAGTGNNEKLFF.